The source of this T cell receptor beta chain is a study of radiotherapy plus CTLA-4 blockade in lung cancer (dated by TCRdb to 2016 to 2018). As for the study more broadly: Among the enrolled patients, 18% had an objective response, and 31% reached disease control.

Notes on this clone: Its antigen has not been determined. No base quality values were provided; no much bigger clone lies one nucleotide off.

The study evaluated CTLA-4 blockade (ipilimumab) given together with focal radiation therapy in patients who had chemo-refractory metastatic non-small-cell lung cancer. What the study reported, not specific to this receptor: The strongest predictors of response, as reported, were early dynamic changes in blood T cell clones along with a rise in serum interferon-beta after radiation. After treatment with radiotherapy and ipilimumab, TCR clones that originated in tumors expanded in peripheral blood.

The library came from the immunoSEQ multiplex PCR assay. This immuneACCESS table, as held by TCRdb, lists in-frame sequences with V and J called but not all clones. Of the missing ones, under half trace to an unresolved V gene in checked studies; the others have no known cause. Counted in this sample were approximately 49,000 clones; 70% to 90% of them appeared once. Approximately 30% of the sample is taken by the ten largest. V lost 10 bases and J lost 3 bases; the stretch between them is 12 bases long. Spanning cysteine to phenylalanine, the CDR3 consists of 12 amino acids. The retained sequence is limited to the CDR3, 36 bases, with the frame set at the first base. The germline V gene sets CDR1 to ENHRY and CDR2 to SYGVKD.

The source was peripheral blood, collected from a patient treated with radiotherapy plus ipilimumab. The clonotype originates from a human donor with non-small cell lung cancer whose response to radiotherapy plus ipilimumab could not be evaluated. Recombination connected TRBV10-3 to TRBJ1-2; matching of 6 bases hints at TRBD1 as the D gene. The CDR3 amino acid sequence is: CATSRTDYGYTF. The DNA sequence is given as TGTGCCACCAGCAGGACAGACTATGGCTACACCTTC.